This T cell receptor (beta chain) was sequenced during a study of PD-1 blockade in mismatch repair-deficient tumors. Whole-study context: Enrolled about 2012-2016, patients had progressing, pretreated mismatch repair-deficient cancers of 12 to 13 types. Study-level findings and limits: Tumor-resident clones, often absent from pretreatment blood, expanded after pembrolizumab and then contracted.

Using immunoSEQ multiplex PCR, the repertoire was profiled, and TCRdb retains in-frame clones only, with some absent. The sample yields about 110,000 clones, about 74% seen once. About this clone: Its specificity is not known.

Looked up from germline, CDR1 is SGDLS and CDR2 is YYNGEE. The CDR3 has 17 amino acids. With V trimmed by 0 bases and J by 1 base, 5 bases remained unmatched. This rearrangement joins TRBV9 to TRBJ2-1; 9 bases are shared with TRBD2. The sample in question was peripheral blood, obtained 60 to 65 weeks after starting pembrolizumab. The clonotype originates from an adult with mismatch repair-deficient cancer. For the CDR3, the DNA is TGTGCCAGCAGCGTAGCTAGCGGGGACGGGTCCTACAATGAGCAGTTCTTC. This translates into CASSVASGDGSYNEQFF.